The 30 T cell receptor beta chains presented below share a single source sample, sequenced in a study of T cell clonality in common variable immunodeficiency. Sequencing was performed with immunoSEQ multiplex PCR; in TCRdb, only in-frame clones are kept and a portion is missing. The sample presents about 40,000 clones, none singletons. The source material was peripheral blood mononuclear cells. The receptors here all came from a person aged 18-70 years in good health.

This clone was seen many times. The read comes to an end 3 residues before the CDR3 does, leaving the germline J gene to fill in the end. The chain has TRBV7-9 and TRBJ1-3; no reliable D call. This CDR3 region has 13 residues. Trimming cost V 6 bases and J 2 bases, with 8 bases left between them. Per germline, CDR1 SEHNR and CDR2 FQNEAQ (reference sequence). CDR3 amino acids: CASRLTPGNTIYF. The sequenced part of the CDR3 DNA is TGTGCCAGCAGACTTACGCCTGGAAACACC.

This clone was recorded many times. Partial CDR3 DNA: TGCAGTGCTAGAGATCCCCGAACACCGAACACCGGGGAG. Translation: CSARDPRTPNTGE. The whole CDR3 reads CSARDPRTPNTGELFF. The chain joins TRBV20-1 to TRBJ2-2; no definite D call. The CDR3 end is not reached by the read, which stops 3 residues before it; the germline J gene fills it in. CDR1 and CDR2 (germline): DFQATT, SNEGSKA (reference sequence). V lost 0 bases, J lost 0 bases, and 11 bases lay in between. The CDR3 runs to 16 residues.

In regard to this clone: Mismatch with germline at one junction end may stem from a read error. The read terminates 3 residues before the CDR3 end, so the remaining end is supplied by the germline J gene. This sequence joins TRBV7-7 and TRBJ2-7; weak D call: TRBD1 (7 bases). This CDR3 comprises 13 residues. The V gene's germline CDR1 is SSHAT and CDR2 FNYEAQ (reference sequence). The CDR3 region is CASSPRQGGEQYF. The sequenced part of the CDR3 DNA is TGTGCTAGCAGCCCGCGCCAGGGGGGCGAG.

This clone was counted at least ten times. The observed sequence ends 3 residues before the CDR3 terminus, with the missing tail filled in from the germline J gene. The genes are TRBV5-6 and TRBJ2-3; a weak D match, TRBD1 (5 bases). CDR1 is SGHDT, CDR2 YYEEEE, per germline. The V end lost 4 bases, the J end lost 5 bases, and 8 bases lay between the germline ends. This CDR3 has 12 residues. The CDR3: CASSQGVDTQYF. The DNA read from the CDR3 is TGTGCCAGCAGCCAGGGTGTAGATACG.

There are many counts of this clone. The CDR3 is cut off 3 residues early in the read; its end comes from the germline J gene. The chain carries TRBV10-1 and TRBJ2-7, with D possibly matching TRBD1 (6 bases). This CDR3 region has 15 residues. The V gene lost 4 bases and the J gene lost 6 bases, with 19 bases spanning the gap. Germline V gene data show CDR1 as WNHNN and CDR2 as SYGVQD (reference sequence). The sequenced CDR3 bases are TGCGCCAGCAGTGCCGCAACAGGGAATTGGGGCGAG. Its translation: CASSAATGNWGE. The entire CDR3 protein is CASSAATGNWGEQYF.

This clone was recorded a few times. CDR3 region: CASSLGSFIGLSNQPQYF. The part of the CDR3 DNA that was read is TGTGCCAGCAGCTTAGGCTCCTTTATAGGGCTGAGCAATCAGCCG. This sequence joins TRBV7-8 and TRBJ2-3; no clear D gene. Read coverage stops 3 residues before the CDR3 terminus; the germline J gene supplies the remainder. The CDR3 totals 18 residues. The germline V gene encodes CDR1 SGHVS and CDR2 FQNEAQ.

This clone was picked up a small number of times. The CDR3 reads CAWSVGGNEKLFF. The DNA read from the CDR3 is TGTGCCTGGAGCGTGGGGGGAAATGAAAAG. This rearrangement joins TRBV30 to TRBJ2-2, with D perhaps matching TRBD2 (6 bases). The CDR3 is cut off 3 residues early in the read; its end comes from the germline J gene. The CDR3 is 13 amino acids. Germline-derived CDR1 and CDR2 are GTSNPN and SVGIG (reference sequence). Full variable domain (outside the CDR3, taken from reference TRBV30 and TRBJ2-2): SQTIHQWPATLVQPVGSPLSLECTVEGTSNPNLYWYRQAAGRGLQLLFYSVGIGQISSEVPQNLSASRPQDRQFILSSKKLLLSDSGFYLCAWSVGGNEKLFFGEGSRLTVL.

In this sample, this clone turned up a few times. The read ends 3 residues shy of where the CDR3 ends; the end is completed using the germline J gene. The chain joins TRBV18 to TRBJ2-1; TRBD1 agrees at 9 bases. The CDR3 length is 15 residues. V shed 6 bases and J 6 bases; nucleotides not matched to a gene: 9. Germline CDR1 KGHSH, CDR2 LQKENI. CDR3 sequence reads: CASSEDRGTLNEQFF. The part of the CDR3 DNA that was read is TGTGCCAGCTCGGAGGACAGGGGTACCCTCAATGAG.

This clone occurred a few times. The CDR3 is cut off 3 residues early in the read; its end comes from the germline J gene. The chain recombines TRBV14 with TRBJ2-7, with D possibly matching TRBD2 (6 bases). This CDR3 is built from 13 residues. Trimming took off 0 bases at V and 5 bases at J, with 8 bases between the two ends. Germline V gene data show CDR1 as SGHDN and CDR2 as FVKESK. The DNA read from the CDR3 is TGTGCCAGCAGCCAAGAGGCGGGGAACGAG. It translates to CASSQEAGNE. The whole CDR3 reads CASSQEAGNEQYF.

In this sample, this clone turned up many times. The read terminates 3 residues before the CDR3 end, so the remaining end is supplied by the germline J gene. This rearrangement joins TRBV30 to TRBJ2-3, with a tentative D call TRBD2 (5 bases). CDR3 length equals 13 residues. Germline loops: CDR1 GTSNPN, CDR2 SVGIG (reference sequence). Trimming shortened V by 0 bases and J by 4 bases, and 8 bases separated the two germline ends. CDR3 in amino acids: CAWSVRGPDTQYF. The part of the CDR3 DNA that was read is TGTGCCTGGAGTGTAAGAGGGCCAGATACG.

This clone was seen many times. The DNA ends 3 residues before the CDR3 does, and the rest of the CDR3 is filled in from the germline J gene. This rearrangement joins TRBV6-4 to TRBJ2-6; perhaps TRBD1 as D (5 bases). The germline V gene has CDR1 MRHNA and CDR2 SNTAGT. The CDR3 extends over 15 amino acids. V was pared by 2 bases and J by 0 bases, with 5 bases between. This CDR3 is CASSDRGSGANVLTF. The sequenced part of the CDR3 DNA is TGTGCCAGCAGTGACAGGGGCTCTGGGGCCAACGTC.

This clone was picked up many times. The sequenced fragment ends 3 residues before the CDR3 boundary, so the rest is inferred from the germline J gene. The chain has TRBV5-4 and TRBJ1-4, with 9 bases that match TRBD1. V gave up 3 bases and J gave up 7 bases; unmatched junction bases: 7. This CDR3 region has 15 residues. CDR1 SGHNT and CDR2 YYREEE come from the germline V gene (reference sequence). The covered CDR3 bases are TGTGCCAGCAGCTCAGGACAGGGGAGGCGTGAAAAA. Its protein is CASSSGQGRREK. The full-length CDR3 reads as CASSSGQGRREKLFF.

Comment on this clone: The read halts 3 residues ahead of the CDR3 end, with the missing end drawn from the germline J gene. V is TRBV19 and J is TRBJ2-3; possible D gene TRBD2, 5 bases. Trimming shortened V by 5 bases and J by 2 bases, and 14 bases separated the two germline ends. The CDR3 is 15 residues long. The germline V gene has CDR1 LNHDA and CDR2 SQIVND (reference sequence). The CDR3 DNA, read in part, is TGTGCCAGTAGTTTAAGCGGAATCCTCACAGATACG. Protein product: CASSLSGILTDT. The complete CDR3 protein is CASSLSGILTDTQYF.

This clone was recorded many times. The CDR3 is cut off 3 residues early in the read; its end comes from the germline J gene. This sequence joins TRBV20-1 and TRBJ2-3; TRBD1 is a possible D gene (6 bases). The germline CDR1 and CDR2 sequences are DFQATT and SNEGSKA (reference sequence). V was cut by 3 bases and J by 2 bases, with 9 bases left in between. The CDR3 covers 13 residues. The CDR3: CSARDSHTDTQYF. The sequenced part of the CDR3 DNA is TGCAGTGCTAGGGACAGTCACACAGATACG.

This clone was recorded many times. The CDR3 end is not reached by the read, which stops 3 residues before it; the germline J gene fills it in. The gene calls are TRBV19 and TRBJ2-6, with D uncertain. Between the trimmed V and J ends, which lost 3 bases and 1 base, there was a span of 7 bases. The CDR3 is 15 amino acids. Germline CDR1 LNHDA, CDR2 SQIVND (reference sequence). The chain's CDR3 is CASSIQDSGANVLTF. The DNA read from the CDR3 is TGTGCCAGTAGTATTCAGGATTCTGGGGCCAACGTC. The full variable domain, its missing parts supplied by reference TRBV19 and TRBJ2-6, is DGGITQSPKYLFRKEGQNVTLSCEQNLNHDAMYWYRQDPGQGLRLIYYSQIVNDFQKGDIAEGYSVSREKKESFPLTVTSAQKNPTAFYLCASSIQDSGANVLTFGAGSRLTVL.

At least ten counts were recorded for this clone. The sequenced fragment ends 3 residues before the CDR3 boundary, so the rest is inferred from the germline J gene. The chain has TRBV7-9 and TRBJ1-2; 7 nucleotides align to TRBD1. Per the germline V gene, CDR1 is SEHNR and CDR2 is FQNEAQ (reference sequence). The ends lost 6 bases at V and 3 bases at J; junction bases unmatched: 4. The CDR3 totals 13 residues. The covered CDR3 bases are TGTGCCAGCAGTCCCACAGGGGACTATGGC. Translated: CASSPTGDYG. The complete CDR3 reads CASSPTGDYGYTF.

In this sample, this clone turned up many times. The CDR3 end falls 3 residues outside the read, so it is completed with the germline J gene. V usage is TRBV10-1 and J usage is TRBJ2-1, with TRBD2 matching 16 bases. The length of the CDR3 is 18 residues. With 2 bases clipped from V and 6 bases from J, the junction kept 7 bases outside the gene matches. Germline CDR1 reads WNHNN; CDR2 reads SYGVQD (reference sequence). The CDR3 reads CASSERGTSGRARNEQFF. Partial CDR3 DNA: TGCGCCAGCAGTGAGAGGGGGACTAGCGGGAGGGCCCGCAATGAG.

This clone was seen repeatedly, ten times or more. The read falls 3 residues short of the CDR3 end, and the missing part is taken from the germline J gene. The chain joins TRBV6-2 or TRBV6-3 to TRBJ1-6, with TRBD1 as a possible D gene (5 bases). Germline V gene data show CDR1 as MNHEY and CDR2 as SVGEGT. The CDR3 is 16 residues long. The V gene lost 6 bases and the J gene lost 9 bases, with 21 bases spanning the gap. The CDR3 sequence is CASRPIDQGVGSPLHF. The CDR3 DNA, read in part, is TGTGCCAGCAGACCCATCGATCAGGGAGTAGGTTCACCC.

This clone appeared many times. Partial CDR3 DNA: TGTGCCTGGAGTGGGACACTTGTAGGGGAAAAA. Protein: CAWSGTLVGEK. The full CDR3 reads CAWSGTLVGEKLFF. The rearrangement uses TRBV30 and TRBJ1-4; weak D call: TRBD1 (5 bases). Coverage ceases 3 residues before the CDR3 finishes, and the germline J gene fills in the end. The CDR3 has 14 amino acids. The germline gives CDR1 GTSNPN, CDR2 SVGIG (reference sequence). Between the trimmed V and J ends, which lost 1 base and 8 bases, there was a span of 14 bases.

To note about this clone: Read coverage stops 3 residues before the CDR3 terminus; the germline J gene supplies the remainder. The chain joins TRBV19 to TRBJ1-1; TRBD1 matches at 8 bases. J gave up 1 base and V 10 bases, and 5 bases lay outside the gene matches. The germline CDR1 and CDR2 sequences are LNHDA and SQIVND (reference sequence). The CDR3 sequence is 13 residues long. The covered CDR3 bases are TGTGCCACCGACAGGGGTAAGAACACTGAA. Protein product: CATDRGKNTE. The CDR3 reads in full as CATDRGKNTEAFF.

In its sample, this clone was seen many times. CDR3 residues: CASGAGFDYEQYF. The sequenced CDR3 bases are TGTGCCAGCGGGGCAGGGTTTGACTACGAG. The chain joins TRBV11-2 to TRBJ2-7; a possible D gene is TRBD1 (5 bases). The CDR3 goes on 3 residues after the read ends, and that part is filled in from the germline J gene. The length of the CDR3 is 13 residues. Germline assignment: CDR1 SGHAT and CDR2 FQNNGV. Trimming shortened V by 8 bases and J by 3 bases, and 14 bases separated the two germline ends.

This clone has only a few counts. The read comes to an end 3 residues before the CDR3 does, leaving the germline J gene to fill in the end. J is TRBJ2-3 and V is TRBV18, with TRBD1 matching over 8 bases. Germline V lookup: CDR1 KGHSH, CDR2 LQKENI. The CDR3 loop spans 13 amino acids. CDR3 bases read: TGTGCCAGCTCACGTGAGACAGGGGAGACG. This codes for CASSRETGET. The entire CDR3 reads CASSRETGETQYF.

This clone was found many times. The sequenced fragment ends 3 residues before the CDR3 boundary, so the rest is inferred from the germline J gene. The V call is TRBV28, the J call TRBJ2-7, with D possibly being TRBD2 (5 bases). V was cut by 6 bases and J by 2 bases, with 14 bases left in between. The V gene's germline CDR1 is MDHEN and CDR2 SYDVKM. This CDR3 has 14 residues. The CDR3 sequence: CASRAGRAPYEQYF. CDR3 bases read: TGTGCCAGCAGGGCCGGGCGGGCGCCCTACGAG. The full variable domain, its missing parts supplied by reference TRBV28 and TRBJ2-7, is DVKVTQSSRYLVKRTGEKVFLECVQDMDHENMFWYRQDPGLGLRLIYFSYDVKMKEKGDIPEGYSVSREKKERFSLILESASTNQTSMYLCASRAGRAPYEQYFGPGTRLTVT.

This clone was detected ten times or more. The CDR3 end is not reached by the read, which stops 3 residues before it; the germline J gene fills it in. The rearrangement joins TRBV20-1 to TRBJ2-7, with TRBD2 matching 12 bases. The trim removed 4 bases at V and 6 bases at J, leaving 10 bases unmatched. Per germline, CDR1 DFQATT and CDR2 SNEGSKA (reference sequence). CDR3 length equals 15 residues. Partial CDR3 DNA: TGCAGTGCTATCCCTCCTAGCGGGAGGGCAATCGAG. Protein: CSAIPPSGRAIE. The entire CDR3 reads CSAIPPSGRAIEQYF.

This clone was seen at least ten times. The CDR3 goes on 3 residues after the read ends, and that part is filled in from the germline J gene. Other DNA sequences from this sample encode an identical CDR3 as well. The rearrangement links TRBV19 to TRBJ1-3, with a weak D call TRBD1 (5 bases). Trimming removed 3 bases at V and 0 bases at J, with 18 bases between. Germline CDR1 is LNHDA and CDR2 is SQIVND (reference sequence). The CDR3 sequence is 18 residues long. CDR3: CASSIFLDSLNSGNTIYF. The sequenced part of the CDR3 DNA is TGTGCCAGTAGTATCTTTCTTGACAGCCTCAACTCTGGAAACACC.

This clone was seen ten or more times. Read coverage stops 3 residues before the CDR3 terminus; the germline J gene supplies the remainder. The V and J genes are TRBV5-1 and TRBJ2-3, with 8 bases lining up with TRBD1. Looked up from germline, CDR1 is SGHRS and CDR2 is YFSETQ. The CDR3 has 12 amino acids. This chain's CDR3 is CASSLDRGTQYF. The part of the CDR3 DNA that was read is TGCGCCAGCAGCTTGGACAGGGGGACG.

Note on this clone: Sequencing ends 3 residues short of the CDR3 end; the germline J gene provides the rest. Distinct nucleotide sequences in the sample also encode this CDR3. The chain couples TRBV7-9 to TRBJ2-3; 7 nucleotides align to TRBD2. The CDR3 loop spans 14 amino acids. In germline, CDR1 is SEHNR, CDR2 FQNEAQ (reference sequence). CDR3 bases read: TGTGCCAGCAGCTTAGGGGGGGGAGGAGAGACG. It yields the protein CASSLGGGGET. The CDR3 in its entirety is CASSLGGGGETQYF. Full variable domain (outside the CDR3, taken from reference TRBV7-9 and TRBJ2-3): DTGVSQNPRHKITKRGQNVTFRCDPISEHNRLYWYRQTLGQGPEFLTYFQNEAQLEKSRLLSDRFSAERPKGSFSTLEIQRTEQGDSAMYLCASSLGGGGETQYFGPGTRLTVL.

This clone was seen ten or more times. The CDR3 is cut off 3 residues early in the read; its end comes from the germline J gene. V and J are TRBV4-1 and TRBJ2-5; D ambiguous. CDR1 MGHRA and CDR2 YSYEKL come from the germline V gene. V was clipped by 4 bases and J by 3 bases, with 12 bases between them. There are 14 residues in the CDR3. This CDR3 is CASSLGRLEETQYF. The covered CDR3 bases are TGCGCCAGCAGCCTCGGAAGGCTAGAAGAGACC.

This clone has ten or more counts. From the germline J gene comes the end of the CDR3, since the read stops 3 residues before it. This sequence joins TRBV9 and TRBJ1-1; possibly TRBD1 for D (6 bases). V was cut by 3 bases and J by 1 base, with 7 bases left in between. CDR1 is SGDLS and CDR2 is YYNGEE in the germline V gene. The CDR3 is 13 residues long. The part of the CDR3 DNA that was read is TGTGCCAGCAGCGCGGGACAGAACACTGAA. Translated: CASSAGQNTE. The CDR3, in full, reads CASSAGQNTEAFF. Full variable domain (outside the CDR3, taken from reference TRBV9 and TRBJ1-1): DSGVTQTPKHLITATGQRVTLRCSPRSGDLSVYWYQQSLDQGLQFLIQYYNGEERAKGNILERFSAQQFPDLHSELNLSSLELGDSALYFCASSAGQNTEAFFGQGTRLTVV.

Comments on this clone: The CDR3 extends 3 residues past the end of the read, so its final part is completed from the germline J gene. This chain links TRBV19 with TRBJ2-3; D remains ambiguous. The CDR3 covers 14 residues. Germline V gene data show CDR1 as LNHDA and CDR2 as SQIVND (reference sequence). CDR3 sequence reads: CASSIDHSNQPQYF. CDR3 DNA (partial): TGTGCCAGTAGTATAGATCACAGCAATCAGCCG.